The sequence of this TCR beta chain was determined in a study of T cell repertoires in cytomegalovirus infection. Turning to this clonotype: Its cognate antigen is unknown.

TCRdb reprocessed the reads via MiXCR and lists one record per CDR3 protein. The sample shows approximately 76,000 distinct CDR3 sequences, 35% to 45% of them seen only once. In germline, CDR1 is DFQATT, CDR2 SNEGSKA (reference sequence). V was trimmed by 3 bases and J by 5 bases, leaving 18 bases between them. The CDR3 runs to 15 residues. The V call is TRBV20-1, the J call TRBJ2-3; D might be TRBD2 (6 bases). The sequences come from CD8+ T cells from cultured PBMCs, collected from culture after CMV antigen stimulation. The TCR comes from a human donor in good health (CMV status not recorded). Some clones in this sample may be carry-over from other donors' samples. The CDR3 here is CSASSGQPVRDTQYF. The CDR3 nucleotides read TGCAGTGCTAGTAGCGGTCAGCCCGTCCGAGATACGCAGTATTTT.